What follows are 10 T cell receptor beta chains derived from one specimen sequenced in a study of Ad26.COV2.S vaccination and SARS-CoV-2 variants (dated by TCRdb to the early 2020s). Per the publication, the treatment or condition label means: around 19 received Ad26.COV2.S at low or high dose, single or two shots; roughly five received placebo; per-sample allocation not given. Repertoires of vaccine and placebo recipients were sequenced from samples collected on day 63 after the first injection. Receptors were amplified or captured by the immunoSEQ multiplex PCR assay. TCRdb took this table from immuneACCESS and kept in-frame rearrangements with V and J called. Such tables lack part of the clones; where checked against another copy, unresolved V genes explain under half of the gap, and the rest is unexplained. Within this sample are about 320,000 clones, with under 90% of them counted one time only. Approximately 5% of the sample is taken by the ten largest.

This material consisted of peripheral blood, taken in a trial of Ad26.COV2.S vaccine versus placebo. Every receptor here comes from a person between 18 and 60 years old who received the Ad26.COV2.S COVID-19 vaccine or a placebo.

V gene TRBV2 combines with J gene TRBJ2-7, with 7 bases lining up with TRBD1. The CDR3 runs 11 residues. CDR1 and CDR2 from the germline V gene are SNHLY and FYNNEI. After removal of 6 bases from V and 10 bases from J, the junction contained 6 bases not matched to a gene. DNA for the CDR3: TGTGCCAGCAGAGAGACAGGGCTCCAGTACGTC. This translates into CASRETGLQYV.

The chain recombines TRBV6-5 with TRBJ1-2; D may be TRBD1 (5 bases). Germline CDR1 MNHEY, CDR2 SVGAGI. V was cut by 0 bases and J by 13 bases, with 12 bases left in between. The length of the CDR3 is 12 residues. The CDR3 sequence: CASSYSGVAGTF. DNA for the CDR3: TGTGCCAGCAGTTACTCGGGGGTTGCAGGCACCTTC.

The chain carries TRBV9 and TRBJ2-3; possibly TRBD2 for D (6 bases). The V end lost 2 bases, the J end lost 2 bases, and 15 bases lay between the germline ends. Germline CDR1 and CDR2: SGDLS and YYNGEE. The CDR3 runs 16 residues. CDR3 protein: CASSVHLGGYTDTQYF. The CDR3 bases are TGTGCCAGCAGCGTCCACCTTGGGGGGTACACAGATACGCAGTATTTT.

The chain recombines TRBV19 with TRBJ1-3; D is undetermined. V lost 1 base and J 0 bases, leaving 10 bases between the germline ends. Germline V gene lookup returns CDR1 LNHDA and CDR2 SQIVND (reference sequence). This CDR3 region has 16 residues. CDR3 residues: CASSIAIESSGNTIYF. The CDR3 nucleotides read TGTGCCAGTAGTATAGCTATAGAGAGCTCTGGAAACACCATATATTTT.

The chain joins TRBV27 to TRBJ1-1, with TRBD1 as a possible D gene (5 bases). Trimming cost V 5 bases and J 0 bases, with 10 bases left between them. From germline, CDR1 is MNHEY and CDR2 SMNVEV (reference sequence). The CDR3 totals 14 residues. Written as DNA, the CDR3 is TGTGCCAGCAGTCCGGGACCGATGAACACTGAAGCTTTCTTT. Protein: CASSPGPMNTEAFF.

V is TRBV4-1 and J is TRBJ2-1; 8 bases map to TRBD2. CDR1 and CDR2 (germline): MGHRA, YSYEKL. Trimming took 1 base from V and 3 from J; bases not matched to a gene: 17. The CDR3 runs to 20 residues. In nucleotides, the CDR3 is TGCGCCAGCAGCCAAGTTAAATTAAAGGAGAGCGGGGGAATCTACAATGAGCAGTTCTTC. Translating it yields CASSQVKLKESGGIYNEQFF.

The CDR3 coding sequence is TGTGCCACATCAGTACAGGGCACTGAAGCTTTCTTT. It specifies CATSVQGTEAFF. This chain joins TRBV5-4 and TRBJ1-1, with a possible D match to TRBD1 (6 bases). This CDR3 spans 12 amino acids. Germline V gives CDR1 SGHNT, CDR2 YYREEE (reference sequence). The V end was cut by 9 bases, the J end by 4 bases, with 13 bases between.

This clone was picked up one time. V gene TRBV9 combines with J gene TRBJ2-2; D is ambiguous. Trimming took 4 bases from V and 5 from J, leaving 12 bases between them. The CDR3 runs 14 residues. CDR1 is SGDLS and CDR2 is YYNGEE in the germline V gene. Here the CDR3 DNA reads TGTGCCAGCAGCACCCAACTGATAACCGGGGAGCTGTTTTTT. Its translation is CASSTQLITGELFF.

The chain is built from TRBV20-1 and TRBJ1-2; weak D call: TRBD1 (6 bases). Germline V lookup: CDR1 DFQATT, CDR2 SNEGSKA (reference sequence). The length of the CDR3 is 13 residues. V was shortened by 3 bases and J by 2 bases, with 10 bases between the two germline ends. CDR3 residues: CSASQGTNYGYTF. In DNA, the CDR3 is TGCAGTGCTAGTCAGGGGACGAACTATGGCTACACCTTC.

V is TRBV6-2 or TRBV6-3 and J is TRBJ2-1; 7 bases are a match to TRBD2. Losses at the gene ends were 0 bases for V and 10 bases for J; bases not matched to a gene: 12. The CDR3 contains 16 residues. The V gene's germline CDR1 is MNHEY and CDR2 SVGEGT. The CDR3 here is CASSYSSWEGLGEQFF. DNA of the CDR3: TGTGCCAGCAGTTACTCTTCGTGGGAGGGCCTGGGGGAGCAGTTCTTC.